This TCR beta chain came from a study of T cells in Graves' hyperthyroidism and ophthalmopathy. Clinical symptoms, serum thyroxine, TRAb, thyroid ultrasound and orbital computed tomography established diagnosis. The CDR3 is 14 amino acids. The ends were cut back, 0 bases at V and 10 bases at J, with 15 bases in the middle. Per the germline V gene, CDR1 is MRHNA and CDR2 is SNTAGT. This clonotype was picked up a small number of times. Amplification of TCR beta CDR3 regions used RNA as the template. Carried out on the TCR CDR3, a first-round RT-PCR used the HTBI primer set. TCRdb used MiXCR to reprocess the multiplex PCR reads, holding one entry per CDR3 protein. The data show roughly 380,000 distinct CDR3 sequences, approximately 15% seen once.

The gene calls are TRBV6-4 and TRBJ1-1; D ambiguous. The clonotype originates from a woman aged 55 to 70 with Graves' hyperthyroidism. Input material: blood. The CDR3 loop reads CASSDSFWVGRAFF. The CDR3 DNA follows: TGTGCCAGCAGTGACTCCTTTTGGGTCGGCCGAGCTTTCTTT.